This entry concerns a single TCR beta chain. Its matching antigen is unknown. Profiled with immunoSEQ multiplex PCR; TCRdb holds only in-frame clones, not every one. The sample has some 57,000 clones, approximately 81% seen once. The entry originates in a study of a mutant IDH1 vaccine in newly diagnosed glioma. Looking at the study overall: Commencement of vaccination occurred 4-6 weeks following radiotherapy alone, or concurrently with temozolomide cycles. Before enrollment, the patients had been treated with radiotherapy alone, temozolomide alone, or both together. Most of them had received both.

Documented time point: week 35, safety follow-up. Doses comprised 300 ug of mutant IDH1 20-mer peptide each, plus topical imiquimod. The donor cohort comprised cases of new WHO grade 3 or 4 IDH1-mutant, ATRX-lost astrocytoma. The receptor was isolated from a young woman with glioma. Sequencing was performed on PBMCs, taken from a glioma patient whose treatment included an IDH1 peptide vaccine.

CDR3 coding DNA: TGTGCCATCAGTGACGGGAATCAGCCCCAGCATTTT. It encodes CAISDGNQPQHF. The chain couples TRBV10-3 to TRBJ1-5; D not certain. With 3 bases removed from V and 4 bases from J, the gap between germline ends came to 4 bases. Germline CDR1 and CDR2: ENHRY and SYGVKD. The CDR3 loop spans 12 amino acids.